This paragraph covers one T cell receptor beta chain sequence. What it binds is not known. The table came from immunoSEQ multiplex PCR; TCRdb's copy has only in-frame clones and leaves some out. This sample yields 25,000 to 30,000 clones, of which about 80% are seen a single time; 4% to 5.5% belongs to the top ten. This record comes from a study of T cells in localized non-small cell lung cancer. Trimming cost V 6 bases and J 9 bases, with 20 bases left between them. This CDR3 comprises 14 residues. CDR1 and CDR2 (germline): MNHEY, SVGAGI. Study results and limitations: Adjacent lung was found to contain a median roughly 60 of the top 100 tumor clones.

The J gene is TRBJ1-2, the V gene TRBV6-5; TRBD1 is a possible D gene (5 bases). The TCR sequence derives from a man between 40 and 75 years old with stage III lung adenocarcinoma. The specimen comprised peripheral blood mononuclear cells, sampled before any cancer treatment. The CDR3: CASRNPSQGGRYTF. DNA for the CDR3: TGTGCCAGCAGAAACCCCAGCCAGGGAGGGCGCTACACCTTC.